This T cell receptor (beta chain) is from a study of post-analysis software for immune sequencing data. Only a few counts were recorded for this clonotype. TCR beta cDNA libraries included unique molecular identifiers. MiXCR was run by TCRdb on the PCR reads, yielding one entry per CDR3 protein. The top ten hold approximately 11% of the sample, which has 600,000 to 750,000 distinct CDR3 sequences, 55% to 60% seen once. Sequenced input: blood. This TCR was recovered from a girl aged 2-15 years with multiple sclerosis.

CDR3 region: CSARVMETQYF. The CDR3 DNA reads TGCAGTGCTAGAGTAATGGAGACCCAGTACTTC. The chain is built from TRBV20-1 and TRBJ2-5; D is uncertain. Germline assignment: CDR1 DFQATT and CDR2 SNEGSKA (reference sequence). This CDR3 region has 11 residues. Between the trimmed V and J ends, which lost 1 base and 5 bases, there was a span of 5 bases.